These T cell receptor beta chains were read from a single sample in a study of beta chain features in type 1 diabetes. Generated by immunoSEQ multiplex PCR, the TCRdb table keeps only in-frame clones and is missing some. The sample consists of around 360,000 clones, over 9.5% of them appearing once. The sample comprised naive CD4+ T cells from blood. The receptors were sampled from a woman aged 18-29 years with type 1 diabetes. CDR3s include the opening cysteine and the closing phenylalanine or tryptophan. The D gene is left open where the match is weak. Expanded clones are given a class, and other clones once, few, many or no size at all.

D gene	V gene	clone size	J gene	CDR3 protein	CDR3 DNA
TRBD1	TRBV5-6	NA	TRBJ2-7	CASSDRGGTYEQYF	TGTGCCAGCAGCGACAGGGGAGGAACCTACGAGCAGTACTTC
NA	TRBV5-1	NA	TRBJ2-7	CASSGRLGRYEQYF	TGCGCCAGCAGCGGGCGACTAGGTCGCTACGAGCAGTACTTC
NA	TRBV5-1	few	TRBJ2-2	CASSPGQPNTGELFF	TGCGCCAGCAGCCCCGGACAACCGAACACCGGGGAGCTGTTTTTT
TRBD1	TRBV10-3	NA	TRBJ2-7	CAINPGTGYYEQYF	TGTGCCATCAACCCCGGGACAGGGTACTACGAGCAGTACTTC
TRBD2	TRBV5-1	few	TRBJ2-2	CASSKRETLSGELFF	TGCGCCAGCAGCAAGCGGGAAACCCTCTCCGGGGAGCTGTTTTTT
TRBD1	TRBV6-6	few	TRBJ2-4	CASSYSLEDRAGYF	TGTGCCAGCAGTTACTCGCTTGAGGACAGGGCAGGGTACTTC
NA	TRBV29-1	few	TRBJ1-5	CSVQGEVNQPQHF	TGCAGCGTACAGGGTGAAGTTAATCAGCCCCAGCATTTT
NA	TRBV19	few	TRBJ1-5	CASSFLQENQPQHF	TGTGCCAGTAGTTTCCTGCAGGAAAATCAGCCCCAGCATTTT
NA	TRBV18	NA	TRBJ2-7	CASSPPDYTPYF	TGTGCCAGCTCACCACCTGACTACACTCCGTACTTC
TRBD1	TRBV25-1	NA	TRBJ2-1	CASSDGQGVRNEQFF	TGTGCCAGCAGTGACGGACAGGGGGTAAGAAATGAGCAGTTCTTC
NA	TRBV4-3	few	TRBJ1-1	CASSQGGGDINTEAFF	TGCGCCAGCAGCCAAGGGGGAGGGGACATAAACACTGAAGCTTTCTTT
NA	TRBV15	NA	TRBJ1-2	CATSRGGRGNYGYTF	TGTGCCACCAGCAGGGGCGGCCGGGGTAACTATGGCTACACCTTC
NA	TRBV2	NA	TRBJ2-1	CASSRGIDEQFF	TGTGCCAGCAGTCGGGGGATCGATGAGCAGTTCTTC
NA	TRBV5-5	NA	TRBJ1-4	CASSLVGGGNEKLFF	TGTGCCAGCAGCTTGGTGGGTGGCGGTAATGAAAAACTGTTTTTT
NA	TRBV7-2	NA	TRBJ1-1	CASSLIWGGTEAFF	TGTGCCAGCAGCTTGATCTGGGGCGGCACTGAAGCTTTCTTT
TRBD1	TRBV29-1	NA	TRBJ1-2	CSVVPYRGRDYGYTF	TGCAGCGTTGTCCCTTACAGGGGTAGGGACTATGGCTACACCTTC
TRBD1	TRBV5-1	few	TRBJ2-5	CASSSGQAEETQYF	TGCGCCAGCAGCTCCGGACAGGCCGAAGAGACCCAGTACTTC
NA	TRBV6-1	few	TRBJ2-1	CASETFPREEQFF	TGTGCCAGCGAAACTTTCCCGAGAGAGGAGCAGTTCTTC
NA	TRBV28	few	TRBJ2-1	CASIGQGSYNEQFF	TGTGCCAGCATCGGGCAGGGATCCTACAATGAGCAGTTCTTC
TRBD1	TRBV7-8	NA	TRBJ2-5	CASSFSFGSGSTGLETQYF	TGTGCCAGCAGCTTTTCGTTCGGCTCAGGATCGACAGGGTTAGAGACCCAGTACTTC
NA	TRBV29-1	NA	TRBJ1-1	CSVGEAGEAFF	TGCAGCGTTGGTGAGGCGGGTGAAGCTTTCTTT
TRBD1	TRBV9	few	TRBJ2-1	CASSPRQGDPYNEQFF	TGTGCCAGCAGCCCCAGACAGGGGGACCCTTACAATGAGCAGTTCTTC
NA	TRBV16	NA	TRBJ2-7	CASSQSQEAYEQYF	TGTGCCAGCAGCCAATCTCAGGAGGCCTACGAGCAGTACTTC
NA	TRBV29-1	few	TRBJ2-2	CSADRSNTGELFF	TGCAGCGCAGACAGGTCGAACACCGGGGAGCTGTTTTTT
TRBD2	TRBV10-3	NA	TRBJ2-1	CAISETGTSGNNEQFF	TGTGCCATCAGTGAGACCGGGACTAGCGGGAACAATGAGCAGTTCTTC
TRBD2	TRBV7-2	few	TRBJ2-1	CASSLVGGSSYNEQFF	TGTGCCAGCAGCTTAGTCGGGGGGAGCTCCTACAATGAGCAGTTCTTC
NA	TRBV30	few	TRBJ1-4	CAWSVAAEKLFF	TGTGCCTGGAGTGTCGCCGCGGAAAAACTGTTTTTT
NA	TRBV9	few	TRBJ2-2	CASSGDNPSPDTGELFF	TGTGCCAGCAGCGGCGACAACCCTTCCCCAGACACCGGGGAGCTGTTTTTT
NA	TRBV6-6	few	TRBJ1-2	CASRLQDNYGYTF	TGTGCCAGCAGACTACAGGATAACTATGGCTACACCTTC
NA	TRBV30	few	TRBJ2-2	CAFPRRQGRGNTGELFF	TGTGCCTTTCCCCGCCGCCAGGGTAGGGGGAACACCGGGGAGCTGTTTTTT
NA	TRBV6-5	few	TRBJ1-2	CASSYSISGYGYTF	TGTGCCAGCAGTTACTCGATCAGCGGCTATGGCTACACCTTC
NA	TRBV5-1	NA	TRBJ2-5	CASSPDQETQYF	TGCGCCAGCAGCCCGGACCAAGAGACCCAGTACTTC
TRBD1	TRBV7-2	few	TRBJ2-5	CASTGQAGRETQYF	TGTGCCAGCACCGGACAGGCGGGTCGGGAGACCCAGTACTTC
TRBD2	TRBV5-1	few	TRBJ2-1	CASSLAFRGGYNEQFF	TGCGCCAGCAGCTTGGCCTTCCGGGGGGGCTACAATGAGCAGTTCTTC
NA	TRBV5-1	NA	TRBJ1-1	CASSTGGGNTEAFF	TGCGCCAGCAGCACCGGGGGGGGGAACACTGAAGCTTTCTTT
TRBD2	TRBV10-2	few	TRBJ2-4	CASSETSGNIQYF	TGCGCCAGCAGTGAGACTAGCGGAAACATTCAGTACTTC
TRBD1	TRBV7-9	few	TRBJ1-4	CASSLEGQHREKLFF	TGTGCCAGCAGCTTAGAGGGACAGCACCGTGAAAAACTGTTTTTT
TRBD2	TRBV30	few	TRBJ2-3	CAWSLGLVVPDTQYF	TGTGCCTGGAGCTTGGGACTAGTGGTCCCAGATACGCAGTATTTT
NA	TRBV7-2	few	TRBJ2-7	CASSLLYEQYF	TGTGCCAGCAGCTTATTATACGAGCAGTACTTC
TRBD1	TRBV9	few	TRBJ2-7	CASNPGTGLYEQYF	TGTGCCAGCAACCCCGGGACAGGACTATACGAGCAGTACTTC
NA	TRBV12-5	few	TRBJ1-6	CASGLEGSPLHF	TGTGCTAGTGGTTTGGAGGGGTCACCCCTCCACTTT
TRBD1	TRBV5-4	NA	TRBJ1-2	CASSYGQGGIAGYTF	TGTGCCAGCAGCTATGGACAGGGCGGGATCGCTGGCTACACCTTC
NA	TRBV28	NA	TRBJ2-1	CASQHGVYNEQFF	TGTGCCAGCCAACACGGGGTCTACAATGAGCAGTTCTTC
NA	TRBV29-1	few	TRBJ2-5	CSVDLWGRGLETQYF	TGCAGCGTTGACCTCTGGGGGCGCGGGTTAGAGACCCAGTACTTC
NA	TRBV28	NA	TRBJ1-2	CASSFSDYGYTF	TGTGCCAGCAGTTTTTCGGACTATGGCTACACCTTC
NA	TRBV11-2	NA	TRBJ2-1	CASSLVVRGRRYNEQFF	TGTGCCAGCAGCTTAGTCGTTAGGGGCCGTAGGTACAATGAGCAGTTCTTC
NA	TRBV6-5	few	TRBJ2-5	CAAGVWETQYF	TGTGCCGCCGGGGTATGGGAGACCCAGTACTTC
TRBD2	TRBV5-1	NA	TRBJ2-3	CASSLLAGDAHTQYF	TGCGCCAGCAGCTTACTAGCGGGGGACGCGCATACGCAGTATTTT
NA	TRBV4-3	NA	TRBJ2-1	CASSQDGGDYNEQFF	TGCGCCAGCAGCCAAGATGGCGGAGACTACAATGAGCAGTTCTTC
TRBD1	TRBV4-2	few	TRBJ1-2	CASSQDVWTGVRGYTF	TGTGCCAGCAGCCAAGACGTGTGGACAGGGGTTCGTGGCTACACCTTC
NA	TRBV18	once	TRBJ1-5	CASSPPSSANQPQHF	TGTGCCAGCTCACCACCGTCCAGCGCCAATCAGCCCCAGCATTTT
NA	TRBV20-1	NA	TRBJ2-5	CSAILETQYF	TGCAGTGCTATCTTAGAGACCCAGTACTTC
TRBD1	TRBV7-2	NA	TRBJ1-5	CASSFGTGGSYSNQPQHF	TGTGCCAGCAGCTTTGGGACAGGGGGAAGCTATAGCAATCAGCCCCAGCATTTT
NA	TRBV10-3	NA	TRBJ2-1	CAIGGFLRDHNEQFF	TGTGCCATAGGCGGGTTTTTGAGGGATCACAATGAGCAGTTCTTC
NA	TRBV2	few	TRBJ2-3	CASITEGESDTQYF	TGTGCCAGCATTACAGAGGGGGAGTCGGATACGCAGTATTTT
NA	TRBV7-2	NA	TRBJ2-7	CASSLGGGASYEQYF	TGTGCCAGCAGCTTAGGCGGCGGGGCCTCCTACGAGCAGTACTTC
NA	TRBV10-3	few	TRBJ2-7	CAISLGYGTRAYEQYF	TGTGCCATCTCCCTCGGTTACGGGACACGGGCCTACGAGCAGTACTTC
NA	TRBV9	NA	TRBJ2-1	CASSVAGGTHNEQFF	TGTGCCAGCAGCGTAGCTGGCGGGACCCACAATGAGCAGTTCTTC
NA	TRBV5-4	few	TRBJ2-7	CASSPSGYEQYF	TGTGCCAGCAGCCCTTCGGGGTACGAGCAGTACTTC